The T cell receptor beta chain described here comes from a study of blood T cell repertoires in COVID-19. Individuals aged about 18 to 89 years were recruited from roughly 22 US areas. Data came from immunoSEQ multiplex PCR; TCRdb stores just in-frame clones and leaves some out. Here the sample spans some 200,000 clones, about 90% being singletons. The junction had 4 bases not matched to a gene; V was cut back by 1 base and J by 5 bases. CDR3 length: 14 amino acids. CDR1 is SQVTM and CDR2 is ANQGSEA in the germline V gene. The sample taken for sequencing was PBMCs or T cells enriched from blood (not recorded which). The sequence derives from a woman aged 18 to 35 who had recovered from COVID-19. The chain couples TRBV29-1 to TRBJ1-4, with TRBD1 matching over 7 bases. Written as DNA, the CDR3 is TGCAGCGTTGAAGGGGGGACAGAAAATGAAAAACTGTTTTTT. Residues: CSVEGGTENEKLFF.